The clone carrying this T cell receptor beta chain was observed once. These data belong to a study of shared T cell receptors in the human thymus. This CDR3 spans 14 amino acids. In germline, CDR1 is SGHRS, CDR2 YFSETQ. Losses at the gene ends were 2 bases for V and 2 bases for J; bases not matched to a gene: 1. Clones were sequenced by immunoSEQ multiplex PCR, and TCRdb holds only the in-frame ones, with some missing. This repertoire shows some 640,000 clones, approximately 87% found once; its top ten account for 0.0094%. The data also belong to a second study, concerning human thymus T cells. That paper notes: The donor group consisted of healthy Finnish infants who were having corrective surgery for congenital heart defects. In corrective heart surgery, resections were taken, and these provided the thymus tissue. Reports from related research described highly overlapping thymic repertoires among unrelated individuals.

The genes are TRBV5-1 and TRBJ2-5; 9 bases line up with TRBD1. Source material: thymocytes. This TCR was sampled from a boy in the first two years of life with a congenital heart defect. In nucleotides, the CDR3 is TGCGCCAGCAGCTTCGACAGGGGGCAAGAGACCCAGTACTTC. It specifies CASSFDRGQETQYF.